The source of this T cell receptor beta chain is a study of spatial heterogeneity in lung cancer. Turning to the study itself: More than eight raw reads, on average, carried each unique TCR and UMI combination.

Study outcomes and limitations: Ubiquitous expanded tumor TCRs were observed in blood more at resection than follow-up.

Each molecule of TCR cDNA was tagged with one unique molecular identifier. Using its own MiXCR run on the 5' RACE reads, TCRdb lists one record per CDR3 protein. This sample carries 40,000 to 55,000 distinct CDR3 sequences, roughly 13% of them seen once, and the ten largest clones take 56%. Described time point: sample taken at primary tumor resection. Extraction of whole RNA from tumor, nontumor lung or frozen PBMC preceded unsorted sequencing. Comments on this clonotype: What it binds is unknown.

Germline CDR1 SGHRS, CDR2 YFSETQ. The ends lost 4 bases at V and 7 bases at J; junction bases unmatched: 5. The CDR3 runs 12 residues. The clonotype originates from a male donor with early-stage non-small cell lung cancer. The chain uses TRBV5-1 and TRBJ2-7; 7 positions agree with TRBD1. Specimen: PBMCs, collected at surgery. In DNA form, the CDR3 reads TGCGCCAGCAGCCTTGGGACAGCTGAGCAGTACTTC. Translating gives CASSLGTAEQYF.